Here is one T cell receptor beta chain with its context. Its antigen is unknown. There are no base qualities to consult, and no much larger clone falls within one base. The sample was run on an Illumina HiSeq 1500. Using fastp trimming at Q25 and MiXCR clonotype assembly, TCRdb reanalyzed the public sequencing data and kept in-frame beta chains. Identical CDR3 protein sequences are pooled into one entry, listed with their most common genes and DNA. The table for this sample lists some 400,000 distinct CDR3 sequences; under 40% of them were counted only once. Clones ranked in the top ten supply approximately 14% of the sample. This sample is drawn from a study of T cell repertoires in cytomegalovirus infection (dated by TCRdb to between 2017 and 2020). About the full investigation: The HLA type of each donor mattered for the analysis, because public TCR beta signatures pointed to carriage of CMV infection along with the matching HLA type.

Study-wide conclusions, independent of this receptor: In both this cohort and an independent roughly 350-donor cohort, the cumulative frequency of public TCR beta family members distinguished carriers of CMV infection plus the relevant HLA type. The ex vivo response was dominated by HLA-C-restricted CMV-specific TCR beta clonotypes, which also provided the single most frequent clonotype in two of eight donors.

The germline V gene yields MDHEN for CDR1 and SYDVKM for CDR2. Trimming at the junction amounts to 3 bases on V and 4 bases on J, and the germline ends lie 13 bases apart. Including cysteine and phenylalanine, the CDR3 has 14 amino acids. Solely the CDR3 DNA is kept, with 42 bases framed from the first base. The source material was PBMCs. This TCR was sampled from a human donor in good health (CMV status not recorded). Some clones in this sample may be carry-over from other donors' samples. The rearranged chain carries TRBV28 and TRBJ2-7; the D gene is perhaps TRBD1 or TRBD2, each of them matching over 5 bases. The DNA reads as follows: TGTGCCAGCAGTTTCCCCAGGGACGGTTACGAGCAGTACTTC. The resulting protein is CASSFPRDGYEQYF. With all but the CDR3 taken from the reference TRBV28 and TRBJ2-7 genes, the full variable domain is: DVKVTQSSRYLVKRTGEKVFLECVQDMDHENMFWYRQDPGLGLRLIYFSYDVKMKEKGDIPEGYSVSREKKERFSLILESASTNQTSMYLCASSFPRDGYEQYFGPGTRLTVT.